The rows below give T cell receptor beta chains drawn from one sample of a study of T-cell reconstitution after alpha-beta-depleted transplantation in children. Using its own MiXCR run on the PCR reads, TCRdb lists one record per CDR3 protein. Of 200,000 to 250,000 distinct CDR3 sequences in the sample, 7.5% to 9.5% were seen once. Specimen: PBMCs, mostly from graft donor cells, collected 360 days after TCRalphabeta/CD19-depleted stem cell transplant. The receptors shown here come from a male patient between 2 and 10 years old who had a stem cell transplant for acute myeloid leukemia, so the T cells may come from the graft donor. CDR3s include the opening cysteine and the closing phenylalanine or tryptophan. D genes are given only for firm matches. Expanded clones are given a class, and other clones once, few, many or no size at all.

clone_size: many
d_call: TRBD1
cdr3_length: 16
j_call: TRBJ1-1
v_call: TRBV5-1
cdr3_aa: CASNPTGTLMNTEAFF
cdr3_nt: TGCGCCAGCAACCCGACAGGGACCCTGATGAACACTGAAGCTTTCTTT

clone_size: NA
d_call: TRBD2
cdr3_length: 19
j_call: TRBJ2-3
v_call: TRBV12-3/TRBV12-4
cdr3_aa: CASSLVGTSGAPNTDTQYF
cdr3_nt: TGTGCCAGCAGTTTAGTGGGGACTAGCGGGGCCCCAAACACAGATACGCAGTATTTT

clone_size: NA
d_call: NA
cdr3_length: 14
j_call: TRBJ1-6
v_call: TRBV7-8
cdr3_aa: CASSLREAGSPLHF
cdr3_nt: TGTGCCAGCAGCTTAAGGGAGGCAGGCTCACCCCTCCACTTT

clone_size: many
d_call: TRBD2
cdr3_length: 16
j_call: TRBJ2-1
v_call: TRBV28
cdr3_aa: CASTNRGGYPYNEQFF
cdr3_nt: TGTGCCAGCACAAACCGGGGAGGGTACCCCTACAATGAGCAGTTCTTC

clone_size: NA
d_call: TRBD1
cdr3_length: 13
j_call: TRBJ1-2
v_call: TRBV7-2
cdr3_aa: CASRWTGSSGYTF
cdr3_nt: TGTGCCAGCAGGTGGACAGGGAGCAGTGGCTACACCTTC

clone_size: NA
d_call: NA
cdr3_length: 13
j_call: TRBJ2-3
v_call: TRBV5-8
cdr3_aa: CASSLTGSDTQYF
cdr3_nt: TGTGCCAGCAGCTTGACGGGGTCAGATACGCAGTATTTT

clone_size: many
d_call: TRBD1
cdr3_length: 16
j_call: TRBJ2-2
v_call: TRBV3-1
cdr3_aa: CASSWTGFANTGELFF
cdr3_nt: TGTGCCAGCAGTTGGACAGGCTTCGCAAACACCGGGGAGCTGTTTTTT

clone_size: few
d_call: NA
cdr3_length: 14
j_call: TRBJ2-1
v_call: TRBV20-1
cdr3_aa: CSALEFKSYNEQFF
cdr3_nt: TGCAGTGCTCTCGAGTTTAAATCCTACAATGAGCAGTTCTTC

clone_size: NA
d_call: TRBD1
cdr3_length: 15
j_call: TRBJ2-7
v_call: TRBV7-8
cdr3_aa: CASSFRQGENYEQYF
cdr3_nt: TGTGCCAGCAGCTTTCGACAGGGAGAGAACTACGAGCAGTACTTC

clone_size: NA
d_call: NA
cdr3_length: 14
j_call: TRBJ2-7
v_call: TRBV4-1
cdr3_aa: CASSQVTGFNEQYF
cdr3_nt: TGCGCCAGCAGCCAAGTTACAGGGTTCAACGAGCAGTACTTC

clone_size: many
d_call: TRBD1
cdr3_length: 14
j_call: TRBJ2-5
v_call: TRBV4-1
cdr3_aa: CASSRSGTEETQYF
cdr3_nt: TGCGCCAGCAGCCGGTCCGGGACAGAAGAGACCCAGTACTTC

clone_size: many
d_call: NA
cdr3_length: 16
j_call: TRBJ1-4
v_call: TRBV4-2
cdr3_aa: CASSPRNGATNEKLFF
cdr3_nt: TGTGCCAGCAGCCCCCGTAACGGAGCAACTAATGAAAAACTGTTTTTT

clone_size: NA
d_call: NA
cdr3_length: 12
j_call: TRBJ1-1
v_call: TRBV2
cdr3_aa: CASRGFLTEAFF
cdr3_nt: TGTGCCAGCAGAGGGTTCCTGACTGAAGCTTTCTTT

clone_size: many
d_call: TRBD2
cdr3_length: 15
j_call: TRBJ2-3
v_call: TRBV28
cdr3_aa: CASSPGTSGTDTQYF
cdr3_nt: TGTGCCAGCAGCCCGGGGACTAGCGGCACAGATACGCAGTATTTT

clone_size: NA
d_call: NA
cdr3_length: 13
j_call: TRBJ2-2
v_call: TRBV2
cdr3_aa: CASGATGTRELFF
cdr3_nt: TGTGCCAGCGGCGCTACGGGGACTCGGGAGCTGTTTTTT

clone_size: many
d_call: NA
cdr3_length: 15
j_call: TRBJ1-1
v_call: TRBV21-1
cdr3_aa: CASSNALGLNTEAFF
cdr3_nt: TGTGCCAGCAGCAACGCTCTCGGGTTGAACACTGAAGCTTTCTTT

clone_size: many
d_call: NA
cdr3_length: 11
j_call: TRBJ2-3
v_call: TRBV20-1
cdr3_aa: CSANPGSTQYF
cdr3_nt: TGCAGTGCAAACCCAGGGTCCACGCAGTATTTT

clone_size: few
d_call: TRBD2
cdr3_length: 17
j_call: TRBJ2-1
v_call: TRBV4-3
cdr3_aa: CASSVTSGRAVWNEQFF
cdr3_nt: TGCGCCAGCAGCGTGACTAGCGGGAGGGCCGTTTGGAATGAGCAGTTCTTC

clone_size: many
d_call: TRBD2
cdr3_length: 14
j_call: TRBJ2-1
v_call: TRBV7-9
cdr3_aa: CASSLERDYNEQFF
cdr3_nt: TGTGCCAGCAGCTTAGAGCGGGACTACAATGAGCAGTTCTTC

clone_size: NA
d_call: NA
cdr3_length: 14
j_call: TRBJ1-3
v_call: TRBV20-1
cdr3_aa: CSARPGGSGNTIYF
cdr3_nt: TGCAGTGCTAGGCCGGGGGGCAGTGGAAACACCATATATTTT

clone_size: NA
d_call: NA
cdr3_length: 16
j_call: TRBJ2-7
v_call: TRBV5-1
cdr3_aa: CASSLSGTDSSYEQYF
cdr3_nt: TGCGCCAGCAGCTTGAGCGGGACAGATTCGTCCTACGAGCAGTACTTC

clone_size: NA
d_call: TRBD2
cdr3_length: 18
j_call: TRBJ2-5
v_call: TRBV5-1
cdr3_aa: CASSQGLAGVKGPETQYF
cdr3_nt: TGCGCCAGCAGCCAAGGACTAGCGGGAGTGAAGGGGCCAGAGACCCAGTACTTC

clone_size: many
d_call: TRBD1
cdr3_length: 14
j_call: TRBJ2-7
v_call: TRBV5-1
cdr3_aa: CASSLGQGIYEQYF
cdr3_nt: TGCGCCAGCAGCTTGGGACAGGGCATCTACGAGCAGTACTTC

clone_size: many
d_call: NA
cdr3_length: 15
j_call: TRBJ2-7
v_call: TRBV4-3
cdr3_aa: CASSQDTGTLYEQYF
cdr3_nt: TGCGCCAGCAGCCAAGATACCGGGACGTTATACGAGCAGTACTTC

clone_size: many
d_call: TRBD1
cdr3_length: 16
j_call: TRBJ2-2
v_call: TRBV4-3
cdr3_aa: CASSRTTGENTGELFF
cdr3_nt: TGCGCCAGCAGCCGGACGACAGGGGAGAACACCGGGGAGCTGTTTTTT

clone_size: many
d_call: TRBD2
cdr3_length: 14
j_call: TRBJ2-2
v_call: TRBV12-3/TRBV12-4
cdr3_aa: CASTLAVSTGELFF
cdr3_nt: TGTGCCAGCACCCTAGCGGTTTCTACCGGGGAGCTGTTTTTT